This T cell receptor beta chain was retrieved from a study of a mutant IDH1 vaccine in newly diagnosed glioma. The table came from immunoSEQ multiplex PCR; TCRdb's copy has only in-frame clones and leaves some out. The sample records roughly 25,000 clones, around 80% being singletons. Stated time point: week 11, during vaccination. A 20-mer mutant IDH1 peptide at 300 ug was injected subcutaneously with topical imiquimod. The V gene lost 3 bases and the J gene lost 6 bases, with 6 bases spanning the gap. The CDR3 totals 12 residues. CDR1 and CDR2 (germline): LNHDA, SQIVND (reference sequence). A remark on this clone: Its antigen is not known.

The sample was PBMCs, taken from a glioma patient whose treatment included an IDH1 peptide vaccine. The clonotype originates from a man aged 35 to 55 with glioma. This sequence joins TRBV19 and TRBJ1-5; no clear D. The CDR3 is CASSIGFQPQHF. As DNA, the CDR3 is TGTGCCAGTAGTATTGGGTTTCAGCCCCAGCATTTT.